This TCR beta chain was sequenced in a study of blood T cell repertoires in COVID-19. Trimming took 2 bases from V and 3 from J, leaving 13 bases between them. Germline V lookup: CDR1 SEHNR, CDR2 FQNEAQ (reference sequence). The length of the CDR3 is 15 residues. Those enrolled, adults aged roughly 18 to 100 years, came from under 25 US areas. Either two negative PCRs, clearance, or symptom resolution qualified Cohort 3 donors as recovered. Sequencing was performed with immunoSEQ multiplex PCR; in TCRdb, only in-frame clones are kept and a portion is missing. The repertoire consists of about 310,000 clones, with roughly 89% occurring once and the leading ten covering about 9.8%.

This sequence joins TRBV7-9 and TRBJ1-1; possibly TRBD1 for D (6 bases). This TCR derives from a woman aged 18-29 years who had recovered from COVID-19. Sequenced sample: PBMCs or T cells enriched from blood (not recorded which). This CDR3 reads CASSLPEGVDTEAFF. DNA for the CDR3: TGTGCCAGCAGCTTACCCGAGGGGGTAGACACTGAAGCTTTCTTT.